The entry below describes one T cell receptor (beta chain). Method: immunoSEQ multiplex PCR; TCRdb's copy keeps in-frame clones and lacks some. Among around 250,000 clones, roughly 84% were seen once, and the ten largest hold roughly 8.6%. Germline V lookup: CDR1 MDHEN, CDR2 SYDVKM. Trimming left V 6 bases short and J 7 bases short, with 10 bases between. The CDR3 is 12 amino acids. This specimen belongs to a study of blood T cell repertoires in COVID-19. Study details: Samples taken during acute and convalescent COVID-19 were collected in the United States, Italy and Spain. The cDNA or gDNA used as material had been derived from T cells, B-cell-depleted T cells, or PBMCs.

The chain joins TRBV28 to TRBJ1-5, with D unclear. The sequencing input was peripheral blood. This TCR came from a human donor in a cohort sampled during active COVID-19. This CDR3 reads CASSLSLQPQHF. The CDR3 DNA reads TGTGCCAGCAGCCTTTCTTTGCAGCCCCAGCATTTT.